Below, 17 T cell receptor beta chains from the same sample are listed, as sequenced in a study of shared clonotypes between healthy human individuals. Repertoires were generated with immunoSEQ multiplex PCR, while TCRdb's copy carries only in-frame clones and drops some. The sample has over a million clones; over 95% are singletons. Material for sequencing was naive CD4+ T cells sorted from blood. This sample's subset: CD45RA+ positively selected. The receptors here all came from a man aged 25-40 years in good health.

DNA of the CDR3: TGTGCCAGCAGAGGAGCGGGACAGGGGATAGAAAAACTGTTTTTT. The encoded protein is CASRGAGQGIEKLFF. The J gene is TRBJ1-4, the V gene TRBV28; 10 nucleotides agree with TRBD1. Trimming cost V 6 bases and J 8 bases; bases outside gene matches: 9. The CDR3 loop spans 15 amino acids. CDR1 and CDR2 (germline): MDHEN, SYDVKM.

On this clone itself: The germline gene is not matched at one end of the junction; a read error may be the cause. The same CDR3 arises from other DNA sequences in this sample as well. This chain joins TRBV7-9 and TRBJ2-7; the match to TRBD1 covers 7 bases. Germline CDR1 SEHNR, CDR2 FQNEAQ (reference sequence). The CDR3 runs 14 residues. CDR3 region: CASSLARGYYEQYF. CDR3 coding DNA: TGTGCCAGCAGCCTAGCCAGGGGGTACTACGAGCAGTACTTC.

The rearrangement uses TRBV19 and TRBJ1-5; D remains ambiguous. This CDR3 comprises 13 residues. V was shortened by 5 bases and J by 4 bases, with 9 bases between the two germline ends. Germline V lookup: CDR1 LNHDA, CDR2 SQIVND (reference sequence). Written as DNA, the CDR3 is TGTGCCAGTAGTGGACGGATAAATCAGCCCCAGCATTTT. This sequence encodes CASSGRINQPQHF.

The J gene is TRBJ2-3, the V gene TRBV12-5, with 11 bases matching TRBD2. CDR1 and CDR2 (germline): LGHNT, FRNRAP. The CDR3 covers 16 residues. With V trimmed by 4 bases and J by 4 bases, 7 bases remained unmatched. CDR3 sequence: CASGSTLAGEADTQYF. In nucleotides, the CDR3 is TGTGCTAGTGGTTCCACACTAGCGGGAGAGGCAGATACGCAGTATTTT.

J is TRBJ2-7 and V is TRBV11-2, with 10 positions matching TRBD2. Unmatched junction bases numbered 10, after V lost 5 bases and J lost 3 bases. Germline CDR1 is SGHAT and CDR2 is FQNNGV. The CDR3 is made up of 16 amino acids. The CDR3 spells CASSPTSGTNYYEQYF. The CDR3 DNA is TGTGCCAGCAGCCCAACTAGCGGGACGAACTACTACGAGCAGTACTTC.

The genes are TRBV10-2 and TRBJ2-7; D uncertain. V gave up 6 bases and J gave up 3 bases, with 6 bases separating them. Germline CDR1 and CDR2: WSHSY and SAAADI. The CDR3 totals 11 residues. The CDR3 protein is CASSNLYEQYF. Written as DNA, the CDR3 is TGCGCCAGCAGCAACCTCTACGAGCAGTACTTC.

The chain carries TRBV5-1 and TRBJ2-1; 7 bases map to TRBD2. This CDR3 has 14 amino acids. Germline V gene lookup returns CDR1 SGHRS and CDR2 YFSETQ. V lost 4 bases and J lost 6; bases outside the gene matches: 7. CDR3 residues: CASSPDWGGNEQFF. CDR3 bases: TGCGCCAGCAGCCCTGATTGGGGGGGCAATGAGCAGTTCTTC.

The chain couples TRBV10-1 to TRBJ2-1, with 16 bases lining up with TRBD2. Looked up from germline, CDR1 is WNHNN and CDR2 is SYGVQD (reference sequence). This CDR3 is built from 16 residues. Trimming at V came to 6 bases and at J to 3 bases, leaving 2 bases not matched to a gene. DNA for the CDR3: TGCGCCAGCAGCGGGACTAGCGGGAGGGGCTACAATGAGCAGTTCTTC. This encodes CASSGTSGRGYNEQFF.

The chain combines TRBV27 with TRBJ2-7; D ambiguous. The V end lost 11 bases, the J end lost 0 bases, and 14 bases lay between the germline ends. This CDR3 spans 13 amino acids. Germline CDR1 and CDR2: MNHEY and SMNVEV (reference sequence). The CDR3, as DNA: TGTGCCGTTCTTGGCAAGAGCTCCTACGAGCAGTACTTC. It is translated as CAVLGKSSYEQYF.

The rearrangement links TRBV5-6 to TRBJ2-7; weak D call: TRBD2 (6 bases). The V gene's germline CDR1 is SGHDT and CDR2 YYEEEE. Trimming left V 4 bases short and J 3 bases short, with 17 bases between. The CDR3 length is 15 residues. The CDR3 reads CASSPSAGLNYEQYF. CDR3 in DNA: TGTGCCAGCAGCCCTAGTGCGGGACTGAACTACGAGCAGTACTTC.

With regard to this clone: Other DNA sequences in this sample translate to the same CDR3. The chain links TRBV5-1 to TRBJ1-1, with a tentative D call TRBD1 (5 bases). Germline CDR1 is SGHRS and CDR2 is YFSETQ. The CDR3 extends over 14 amino acids. Trimming took off 0 bases at V and 5 bases at J, with 11 bases between the two ends. CDR3 coding DNA: TGCGCCAGCAGCTTGGCCGCGGGGCGAACTGAAGCTTTCTTT. Translation gives CASSLAAGRTEAFF.

This chain joins TRBV29-1 and TRBJ2-3; D call uncertain. The CDR3 sequence is 14 residues long. Trimming left V 4 bases short and J 5 bases short, with 16 bases between. Looked up from germline, CDR1 is SQVTM and CDR2 is ANQGSEA. The CDR3, as DNA: TGCAGCGTTGGGGCGCAGACAAAACTAGATACGCAGTATTTT. It specifies CSVGAQTKLDTQYF.

This chain uses TRBV2 with TRBJ2-3, with D perhaps TRBD2 (5 bases). V gave up 7 bases and J gave up 4 bases, with 15 bases separating them. Germline loops: CDR1 SNHLY, CDR2 FYNNEI. The CDR3 consists of 14 residues. CDR3 sequence: CASNTRVAADTQYF. CDR3 DNA sequence: TGTGCCAGCAATACGAGGGTAGCCGCAGATACGCAGTATTTT. The complete variable domain, with remaining parts taken from reference TRBV2 and TRBJ2-3, reads EPEVTQTPSHQVTQMGQEVILRCVPISNHLYFYWYRQILGQKVEFLVSFYNNEISEKSEIFDDQFSVERPDGSNFTLKIRSTKLEDSAMYFCASNTRVAADTQYFGPGTRLTVL.

The rearrangement uses TRBV10-3 and TRBJ2-5, with unresolved D. V lost 2 bases and J lost 5, with 6 bases in between. The CDR3 extends over 12 amino acids. Germline values: CDR1 ENHRY, CDR2 SYGVKD. The CDR3 is CAISEEWETQYF. In DNA, the CDR3 is TGTGCCATCAGTGAGGAGTGGGAGACCCAGTACTTC.

The J gene is TRBJ1-4, the V gene TRBV27, with TRBD1 matching 11 bases. Germline V gene lookup returns CDR1 MNHEY and CDR2 SMNVEV (reference sequence). CDR3 size: 18 residues. With 4 bases clipped from V and 8 bases from J, the junction kept 15 bases outside the gene matches. Written as DNA, the CDR3 is TGTGCCAGCAGTTCTCCGGACAGGGGGCGCTTCGGGGGAGAAAAACTGTTTTTT. As protein: CASSSPDRGRFGGEKLFF. Based on the CDR3 plus reference TRBV27 and TRBJ1-4, the full variable domain is EAQVTQNPRYLITVTGKKLTVTCSQNMNHEYMSWYRQDPGLGLRQIYYSMNVEVTDKGDVPEGYKVSRKEKRNFPLILESPSPNQTSLYFCASSSPDRGRFGGEKLFFGSGTQLSVL.

The rearrangement links TRBV2 to TRBJ1-5; D is unresolved. Per germline, CDR1 SNHLY and CDR2 FYNNEI. V lost 7 bases, J lost 3 bases, and 10 bases lay in between. CDR3 length equals 13 residues. The CDR3 region has the DNA TGTGCCAGCAACCGGGAGAACAATCAGCCCCAGCATTTT. This gives the protein CASNRENNQPQHF.

This sequence joins TRBV10-1 and TRBJ2-2, with D uncertain. V shed 6 bases and J shed 2 bases, with 4 bases lying between them. Looked up from germline, CDR1 is WNHNN and CDR2 is SYGVQD (reference sequence). The length of the CDR3 is 12 residues. In DNA, the CDR3 is TGCGCCAGCAGAGGCAACACCGGGGAGCTGTTTTTT. Translated: CASRGNTGELFF.